Many counts were recorded for the clone carrying this T cell receptor beta chain. Its specificity is not known. The record originates from a study of T-cell reconstitution after alpha-beta-depleted transplantation in children. Study-level points and caveats: The study reportedly traced alpha-beta T cells about two months after transplant to several hundred expanded graft clones. At the one-year point after transplant, T-cell counts and TCRbeta diversity were found to come mostly from T cells that had been newly produced. Certain patients had high TCRbeta diversity at day 60, and it came from recipient T cells and thymic progenitors that survived.

V dropped 4 bases and J dropped 3 bases, with 10 bases sitting between them. There are 15 residues in the CDR3. Researchers prepared the TCRbeta library using unique molecular identifiers, the study reports. TCRdb redid the calling of the PCR reads with MiXCR, one entry per CDR3 protein. The sample lists hundreds of thousands of distinct CDR3 sequences; roughly a tenth were seen once. This TCR was recovered from a child aged 2 to 10 with inherited bone marrow failure, due to receive a stem cell transplant. The J gene is TRBJ1-6, the V gene TRBV12-3 or TRBV12-4, with D possibly matching TRBD1 (5 bases). The source material was PBMCs, sampled before TCRalphabeta/CD19-depleted stem cell transplant. The CDR3, as DNA: TGTGCCAGCAGTTCGGGACGGAGCTATAATTCACCCCTCCACTTT. This encodes CASSSGRSYNSPLHF.